These 4 T cell receptor beta chains were all obtained from the same sample, sequenced in a study of naive and memory T cell subsets. Specified treatment: skin biopsy from PPD injection site in Mantoux-positive individual. TCR cDNA received a 3' ligated oligonucleotide that carried a UMI. Amplification of ligated cDNA took four PCR rounds with SP2 and nested alpha and beta constant primers. TCRdb reprocessed the UMI-ligation and nested PCR reads via MiXCR and lists one record per CDR3 protein. Of tens of thousands of distinct CDR3 sequences listed, more than 9.5% are singletons. This specimen was skin, taken from a tuberculin skin test site. The receptors derive from an adult in good health.

V and J are TRBV6-1 and TRBJ2-6; D not resolved. V was pared by 3 bases and J by 0 bases, with 6 bases between. CDR3 size: 15 residues. From germline, CDR1 is MNHNS and CDR2 SASEGT. The CDR3 here is CASSDYGSGANVLTF. The CDR3, as DNA: TGTGCCAGCAGTGATTACGGCTCTGGGGCCAACGTCCTGACTTTC.

The V and J genes are TRBV6-5 and TRBJ1-2; TRBD1 matches 10 bases. The CDR3 consists of 11 residues. The V segment lost 6 bases and the J segment 12 bases; nucleotides outside the gene matches: 4. Germline CDR1 is MNHEY and CDR2 is SVGAGI. The CDR3 reads CASSNGQGDTF. DNA of the CDR3: TGTGCCAGCAGCAATGGACAGGGGGACACCTTC.

This clonotype showed up just a few times. The chain has TRBV28 and TRBJ2-5, with 9 bases lining up with TRBD1. With 1 base clipped from V and 6 bases from J, the junction kept 6 bases outside the gene matches. CDR1 is MDHEN, CDR2 SYDVKM, per germline. The CDR3 runs to 15 residues. As DNA, the CDR3 is TGTGCCAGCAGTTTATTCGGGACAGGGCTGCAGACCCAGTACTTC. Protein: CASSLFGTGLQTQYF. The complete variable domain, with remaining parts taken from reference TRBV28 and TRBJ2-5, reads DVKVTQSSRYLVKRTGEKVFLECVQDMDHENMFWYRQDPGLGLRLIYFSYDVKMKEKGDIPEGYSVSREKKERFSLILESASTNQTSMYLCASSLFGTGLQTQYFGPGTRLLVL.

This clonotype was counted a few times. The V and J genes are TRBV6-5 and TRBJ2-7; TRBD2 matches 8 bases. Losses at the gene ends were 0 bases for V and 0 bases for J; bases not matched to a gene: 7. This CDR3 has 17 residues. CDR1 is MNHEY and CDR2 is SVGAGI in the germline V gene. The CDR3 is CASSYSKRAGASYEQYF. Written as DNA, the CDR3 is TGTGCCAGCAGTTACTCGAAGCGAGCGGGAGCCTCCTACGAGCAGTACTTC.